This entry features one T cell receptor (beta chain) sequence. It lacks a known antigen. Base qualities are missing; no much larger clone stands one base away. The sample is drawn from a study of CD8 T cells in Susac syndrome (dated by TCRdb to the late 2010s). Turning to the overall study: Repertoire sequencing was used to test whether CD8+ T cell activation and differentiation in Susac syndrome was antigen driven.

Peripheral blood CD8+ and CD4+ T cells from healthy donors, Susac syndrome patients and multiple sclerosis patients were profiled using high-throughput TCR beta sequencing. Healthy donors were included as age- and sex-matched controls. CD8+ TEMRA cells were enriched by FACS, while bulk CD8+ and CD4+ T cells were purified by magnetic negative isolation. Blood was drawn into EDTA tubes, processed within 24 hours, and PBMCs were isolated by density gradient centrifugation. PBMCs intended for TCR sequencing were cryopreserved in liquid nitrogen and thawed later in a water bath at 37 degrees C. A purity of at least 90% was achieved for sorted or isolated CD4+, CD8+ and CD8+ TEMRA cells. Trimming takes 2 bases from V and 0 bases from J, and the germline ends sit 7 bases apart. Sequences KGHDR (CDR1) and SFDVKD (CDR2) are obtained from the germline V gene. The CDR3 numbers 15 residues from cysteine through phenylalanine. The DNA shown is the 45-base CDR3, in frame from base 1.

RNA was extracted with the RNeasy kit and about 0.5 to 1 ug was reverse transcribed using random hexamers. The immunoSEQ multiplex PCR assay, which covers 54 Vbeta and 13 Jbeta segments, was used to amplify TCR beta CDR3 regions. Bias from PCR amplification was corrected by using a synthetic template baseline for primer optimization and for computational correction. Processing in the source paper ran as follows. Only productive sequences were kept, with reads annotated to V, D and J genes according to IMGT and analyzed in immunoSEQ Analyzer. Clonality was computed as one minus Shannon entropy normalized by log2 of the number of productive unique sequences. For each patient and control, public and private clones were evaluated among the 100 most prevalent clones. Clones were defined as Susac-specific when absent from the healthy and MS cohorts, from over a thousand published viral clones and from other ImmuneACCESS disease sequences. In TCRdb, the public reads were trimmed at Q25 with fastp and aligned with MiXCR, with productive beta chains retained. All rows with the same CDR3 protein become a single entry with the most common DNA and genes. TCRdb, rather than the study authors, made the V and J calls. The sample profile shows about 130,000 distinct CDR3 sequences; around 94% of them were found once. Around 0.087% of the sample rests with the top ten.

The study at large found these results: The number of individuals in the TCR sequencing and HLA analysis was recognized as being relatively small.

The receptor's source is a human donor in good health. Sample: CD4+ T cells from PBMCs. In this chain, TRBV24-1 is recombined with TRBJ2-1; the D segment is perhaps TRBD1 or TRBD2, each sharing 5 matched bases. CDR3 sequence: CATSDWGSSYNEQFF. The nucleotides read TGTGCCACCAGTGATTGGGGGAGCTCCTACAATGAGCAGTTCTTC.